This T cell receptor beta chain was captured in a study of T cells in women clearing cervical HPV infection. Overall study context: HLA type stays a possible confounder, typing being limited.

Clones were sequenced by immunoSEQ multiplex PCR, and TCRdb holds only the in-frame ones, with some missing. This sample's table reports about 32,000 clones. The receptor was isolated from a woman between 18 and 70 years old with a cervical HPV16 infection that either progressed to CIN3+ or cleared (not recorded which). Sequencing used blood buffy coat.

The covered CDR3 bases are TGTGCCACCAGGCGGGCGGAGACCGGGGAG. Protein sequence: CATRRAETGE. The CDR3, in full, reads CATRRAETGELFF. This chain joins TRBV7-9 and TRBJ2-2; perhaps TRBD2 as D (5 bases). The read ends 3 residues early relative to the CDR3; the germline J gene fills the gap. CDR3 length: 13 amino acids. V gave up 10 bases and J gave up 5 bases, with 14 bases separating them. CDR1 SEHNR and CDR2 FQNEAQ come from the germline V gene (reference sequence).